This TCR beta chain stems from a study of identical twins. After template switching added a universal primer site, the resulting cDNA carried unique molecular identifiers. Each CDR3 protein is one row after TCRdb ran MiXCR on the 5' RACE reads. The data contain 500,000 to 600,000 distinct CDR3 sequences, 20% to 25% of them singletons. Every one of the donors was a healthy Caucasian. Trimming removed 1 base from V and 5 bases from J, with 12 bases in between. Germline V gene sequence: CDR1 LNHNV, CDR2 YYDKDF (reference sequence). CDR3 size: 16 residues. This clonotype came up many times. These sequences were also reported in another study, on T cells expressing NK-cell markers. From that report: Nothing established the HCMV specificity of expanded NKG2C+ T cell clones.

The clonotype was recovered from a woman in her late teens or twenties in good health. The specimen sequenced was CD4+ T cells sorted from blood. The V and J genes are TRBV15 and TRBJ1-6, with D maybe TRBD1 (5 bases). DNA of the CDR3: TGTGCCACCAGCAGAGGACAGTTTTGGAATAATTCACCCCTCCACTTT. It specifies CATSRGQFWNNSPLHF.